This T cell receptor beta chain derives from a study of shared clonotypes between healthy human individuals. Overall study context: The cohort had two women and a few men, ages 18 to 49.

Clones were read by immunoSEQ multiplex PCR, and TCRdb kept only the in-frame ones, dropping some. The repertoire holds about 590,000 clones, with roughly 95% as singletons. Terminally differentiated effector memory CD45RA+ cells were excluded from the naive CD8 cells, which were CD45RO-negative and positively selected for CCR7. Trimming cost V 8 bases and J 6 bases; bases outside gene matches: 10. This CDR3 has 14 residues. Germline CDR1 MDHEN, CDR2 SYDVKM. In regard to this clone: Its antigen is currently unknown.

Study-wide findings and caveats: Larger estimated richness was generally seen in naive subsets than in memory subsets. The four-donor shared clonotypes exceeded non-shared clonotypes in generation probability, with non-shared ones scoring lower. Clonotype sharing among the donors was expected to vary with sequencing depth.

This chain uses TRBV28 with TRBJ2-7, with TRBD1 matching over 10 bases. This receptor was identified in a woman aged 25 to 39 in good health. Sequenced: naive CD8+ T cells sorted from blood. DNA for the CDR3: TGTGCCAGCGGCCTCGGGACAGGGGTCGGCGAGCAGTACTTC. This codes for CASGLGTGVGEQYF.